This entry is about one TCR beta chain. This sample is part of a study of T cells in Graves' hyperthyroidism and ophthalmopathy. Germline CDR1 SGHTA, CDR2 FQGTGA. This CDR3 comprises 13 residues. Trimming took 5 bases from V and 6 from J, leaving 13 bases between them. RNA transcripts gave rise to amplified TCR beta CDR3 regions. HTBI primers drove first-round RT-PCR of the TCR CDR3. TCRdb reanalysed the multiplex PCR reads using MiXCR and keeps one entry per CDR3 protein. The sample contains a few hundred thousand distinct CDR3 sequences, approximately 14% of which appear only once. The chain has TRBV7-3 and TRBJ1-2; D ambiguous. The sequence was obtained from a woman in her twenties or thirties with Graves' hyperthyroidism. The sequencing sample was made of blood. The CDR3 protein is CASSRALGHGYTF. The CDR3, as DNA: TGTGCCAGCAGCCGGGCGCTCGGGCATGGCTACACCTTC.